The TCR beta chain under discussion was sequenced for a study of post-analysis software for immune sequencing data. Findings and caveats of the study: Roughly 5 TRBV segments, including TRBV5-6, TRBV5-1 and TRBV20-1, were more frequent in patients than controls.

Unique molecular identifiers were carried by the TCR beta cDNA libraries. TCRdb passed the PCR reads through MiXCR, listing each CDR3 protein once. The table records hundreds of thousands of distinct CDR3 sequences, 59% of them present only once. Details on this clonotype: What it binds is unknown.

Per germline, CDR1 SGHTA and CDR2 FQGNSA. Trimming took off 1 base at V and 0 bases at J, with 21 bases between the two ends. This CDR3 has 19 residues. The receptor was isolated from a girl aged 2 to 9 with multiple sclerosis. V is TRBV7-2 and J is TRBJ2-5; either TRBD1 or TRBD2 may fit D (6 bases each). The sequenced material came from blood. CDR3 DNA sequence: TGTGCCAGCAGCTTAGGGGCGGGACTCACCGGGGGCCACCAAGAGACCCAGTACTTC. This codes for CASSLGAGLTGGHQETQYF.